The next 10 T cell receptor beta chains were all read from a single sample in a study of T cell changes during pregnancy in multiple sclerosis. Clones were sequenced by immunoSEQ multiplex PCR, and TCRdb holds only the in-frame ones, with some missing. This sample has some 28,000 clones, with just over 90% found just once. The source was CD4+ T cells from peripheral blood mononuclear cells, collected after pregnancy. The source is a female donor with multiple sclerosis, enrolled in a pregnancy study.

Concerning this clone itself: This specimen includes other DNA sequences encoding the same CDR3. CDR3 protein: CASSQDPSGGRNEQFF. CDR3 coding DNA: TGTGCCAGCAGCCAAGACCCCAGCGGGGGGCGCAATGAGCAGTTCTTC. J is TRBJ2-1 and V is TRBV4-2; 9 bases fit TRBD2. Germline lookup yields CDR1 LGHNA and CDR2 YNFKEQ. The CDR3 spans 16 residues. V was pared by 0 bases and J by 6 bases, with 6 bases of the junction left unmatched.

The genes are TRBV30 and TRBJ2-1; possible D gene TRBD2, 5 bases. With 3 bases removed from V and 12 bases from J, the gap between germline ends came to 15 bases. This CDR3 is built from 12 residues. Germline V gene lookup returns CDR1 GTSNPN and CDR2 SVGIG (reference sequence). The CDR3 DNA sequence: TGTGCCTGGAGCGTAGGAGTAGCGTTGCAGTTCTTC. Protein sequence: CAWSVGVALQFF.

This chain links TRBV25-1 with TRBJ2-5, with 9 bases aligning to TRBD2. This CDR3 spans 15 amino acids. The ends lost 5 bases at V and 5 bases at J; junction bases unmatched: 9. Germline V gene data show CDR1 as MGHDK and CDR2 as SYGVNS. This chain's CDR3 is CASSRAGGPEETQYF. The CDR3 DNA reads as TGTGCCAGCAGTAGGGCGGGGGGGCCGGAGGAGACCCAGTACTTC. The full variable domain, completed using reference TRBV25-1 and TRBJ2-5, is EADIYQTPRYLVIGTGKKITLECSQTMGHDKMYWYQQDPGMELHLIHYSYGVNSTEKGDLSSESTVSRIRTEHFPLTLESARPSHTSQYLCASSRAGGPEETQYFGPGTRLLVL.

This clone showed up just once. The genes are TRBV5-1 and TRBJ2-3; D is unclear. This CDR3 contains 17 residues. Trimming took off 0 bases at V and 0 bases at J, with 14 bases between the two ends. Germline CDR1 and CDR2: SGHRS and YFSETQ. The CDR3: CASSLAPSTDSTDTQYF. CDR3 DNA sequence: TGCGCCAGCAGCTTGGCCCCTTCTACAGATAGCACAGATACGCAGTATTTT.

With regard to this clone: Mismatch with germline at one junction end may stem from a read error. The gene calls are TRBV4-1 and TRBJ2-5, with a weak D call TRBD2 (7 bases). There are 16 residues in the CDR3. Germline assignment: CDR1 MGHRA and CDR2 YSYEKL. The CDR3 here is CASRQGGGRADETQYF. CDR3 coding DNA: TGCGCCAGCAGGCAAGGGGGGGGTAGAGCGGACGAGACCCAGTACTTC.

V gene TRBV6-5 combines with J gene TRBJ1-2; tentatively, D is TRBD1 (6 bases). V was cut by 7 bases and J by 6 bases, with 18 bases left in between. The V gene's germline CDR1 is MNHEY and CDR2 SVGAGI. The CDR3 consists of 14 residues. Here the CDR3 reads CASTKTGLGDGYTF. The CDR3 DNA reads TGTGCCAGCACCAAAACAGGGTTGGGAGATGGCTACACCTTC.

J is TRBJ2-3 and V is TRBV7-9; 11 bases align to TRBD2. The junction had 20 bases not matched to a gene; V was cut back by 5 bases and J by 7 bases. Germline loops: CDR1 SEHNR, CDR2 FQNEAQ (reference sequence). This CDR3 region has 19 residues. The CDR3 bases are TGTGCCAGCAGCCCCATACCCCGTTTAGCGGGAGGGCCGGGAAATACGCAGTATTTT. This translates into CASSPIPRLAGGPGNTQYF. Filled out from reference TRBV7-9 and TRBJ2-3, the complete variable domain reads DTGVSQNPRHKITKRGQNVTFRCDPISEHNRLYWYRQTLGQGPEFLTYFQNEAQLEKSRLLSDRFSAERPKGSFSTLEIQRTEQGDSAMYLCASSPIPRLAGGPGNTQYFGPGTRLTVL.

V and J are TRBV27 and TRBJ1-3; no definite D call. The CDR3 runs 13 residues. Germline V gives CDR1 MNHEY, CDR2 SMNVEV (reference sequence). With 4 bases removed from V and 3 bases from J, the gap between germline ends came to 7 bases. The CDR3: CASSWSSGNTIYF. The CDR3 DNA sequence: TGTGCCAGCAGTTGGAGCAGTGGAAACACCATATATTTT.

The chain carries TRBV9 and TRBJ2-1; D may be TRBD2 (6 bases). Germline V gene data show CDR1 as SGDLS and CDR2 as YYNGEE. V lost 4 bases, J lost 3 bases, and 14 bases lay in between. The CDR3 is 15 amino acids. DNA for the CDR3: TGTGCCAGCAGCTTAGGTGGTAGCGGCTACAATGAGCAGTTCTTC. Its translation is CASSLGGSGYNEQFF.

This clone was counted once. This chain uses TRBV18 with TRBJ2-3; no definite D call. The germline CDR1 and CDR2 sequences are KGHSH and LQKENI. V was shortened by 6 bases and J by 3 bases, with 10 bases between the two germline ends. The CDR3 covers 13 residues. The CDR3 loop reads CASSLPKTDTQYF. The CDR3 DNA reads TGTGCCAGCTCGCTACCGAAAACAGATACGCAGTATTTT.